This T cell receptor beta chain was identified during a study of blood T cell repertoires in COVID-19. The repertoire was sequenced with immunoSEQ multiplex PCR; TCRdb's copy has only in-frame clones and lacks some. The data contain fewer than 100,000 clones, around nine tenths of them seen just once; the ten biggest clones take up approximately 15%. The junction had 8 bases not matched to a gene; V was cut back by 0 bases and J by 2 bases. This CDR3 contains 17 residues. The receptor's source is a human donor in a cohort sampled during active COVID-19. J is TRBJ2-3 and V is TRBV23-1; 7 bases map to TRBD2. TRBV23-1 is an ORF; its function is uncertain. Sequencing was carried out using peripheral blood. In DNA form, the CDR3 reads TGCGCCAGCAGTCAATCGGGAGGGCGGGAAAACACAGATACGCAGTATTTT. Translating gives CASSQSGGRENTDTQYF.